The entry that follows covers one T cell receptor beta chain sequence. These data originate in a study of naive and memory T cell subsets. Germline values: CDR1 SQVTM, CDR2 ANQGSEA. With 6 bases removed from V and 9 bases from J, the gap between germline ends came to 12 bases. The CDR3 is made up of 11 amino acids. After the first PCR, alpha and beta chain libraries were processed separately. Cells stained for CD3, CD4, CD8, CD45RA and CD27 were sorted into four subsets. The beta constant-region primer was an equimolar mix of two oligonucleotides covering TRBC1 and TRBC2. The ligated cDNA underwent four PCR rounds using SP2 and nested alpha and beta constant-region primers. Using its own MiXCR run on the UMI-ligation and nested PCR reads, TCRdb lists one record per CDR3 protein. The repertoire holds 95,000 to 150,000 distinct CDR3 sequences, with just over 35% as singletons.

Source material: central memory CD4+ T cells from blood. The clonotype comes from a human donor in good health. The V and J genes are TRBV29-1 and TRBJ2-1, with a possible D match to TRBD2 (6 bases). CDR3 bases: TGCAGCGTGACGCTAGCGAGTGAGCAGTTCTTC. Its protein product is CSVTLASEQFF.